The 10 T cell receptor beta chains below were found in one sample sequenced in a study of blood T cell repertoires in COVID-19 (dated by TCRdb to the early 2020s). The library was built by means of the immunoSEQ multiplex PCR assay. Drawn from immuneACCESS, this table holds only the in-frame rearrangements with V and J called that TCRdb kept. Clones are partly lost; checked studies trace under half to an unresolved V gene and leave the rest unexplained. A total of under 500,000 clones appear in this sample, 80% to 90% of them only once. The top ten clones comprise 4.3% of the sample. The sequencing input was peripheral blood. These TCRs come from a woman in her 30s with acute or convalescent COVID-19.

The V gene is TRBV5-6, the J gene TRBJ1-5, with TRBD1 as a possible D gene (6 bases). CDR3 size: 16 residues. The V gene's germline CDR1 is SGHDT and CDR2 YYEEEE. The germline V and J ends were trimmed by 1 base and 2 bases, with 13 bases remaining between them. The CDR3 reads CASSLYRVGRNQPQHF. In nucleotides, the CDR3 is TGTGCCAGCAGCTTGTACAGGGTCGGACGCAATCAGCCCCAGCATTTT.

Comment on this clone: Within the sample, other DNA sequences also encode this same CDR3. The J gene is TRBJ2-7, the V gene TRBV5-1, with 10 bases matching TRBD2. The CDR3 totals 14 residues. J gave up 3 bases and V 1 base, and 1 base lay outside the gene matches. Germline CDR1 is SGHRS and CDR2 is YFSETQ. CDR3 sequence: CASSLTSGVYEQYF. The CDR3 nucleotides are TGCGCCAGCAGCTTGACTAGCGGGGTCTACGAGCAGTACTTC.

This clone appeared a few times. The chain is built from TRBV7-7 and TRBJ2-2; 10 bases line up with TRBD1. Germline CDR1 and CDR2: SSHAT and FNYEAQ (reference sequence). V was pared by 5 bases and J by 4 bases, with 4 bases of the junction left unmatched. The CDR3 has 15 amino acids. The CDR3 region has the DNA TGTGCCAGCAGCCCAGACAGGGGGCGCACCGGGGAGCTGTTTTTT. Its protein is CASSPDRGRTGELFF.

The chain links TRBV7-9 to TRBJ1-2; D is ambiguous. Germline CDR1 is SEHNR and CDR2 is FQNEAQ (reference sequence). V was clipped by 2 bases and J by 5 bases, with 9 bases between them. The CDR3 loop spans 13 amino acids. The CDR3, as DNA: TGTGCCAGCAGCTTATCCACCGGGTATGGCTACACCTTC. Its protein is CASSLSTGYGYTF.

In its sample, this clone was seen once. The V gene is TRBV19, the J gene TRBJ2-3; D not certain. The CDR3 spans 12 residues. Germline lookup yields CDR1 LNHDA and CDR2 SQIVND (reference sequence). V lost 4 bases and J lost 5, with 7 bases in between. CDR3 in amino acids: CASSNLRDTQYF. The CDR3 DNA reads TGTGCCAGTAGTAACTTGCGAGATACGCAGTATTTT. Based on the CDR3 plus reference TRBV19 and TRBJ2-3, the full variable domain is DGGITQSPKYLFRKEGQNVTLSCEQNLNHDAMYWYRQDPGQGLRLIYYSQIVNDFQKGDIAEGYSVSREKKESFPLTVTSAQKNPTAFYLCASSNLRDTQYFGPGTRLTVL.

This chain links TRBV7-3 with TRBJ1-6; a possible D gene is TRBD1 (6 bases). The CDR3 runs to 13 residues. The V gene's germline CDR1 is SGHTA and CDR2 FQGTGA. Trimming took off 5 bases at V and 8 bases at J, with 10 bases between the two ends. DNA of the CDR3: TGTGCCAGCAGCGGACAGCGAGATTCACCCCTCCACTTT. Encoded protein: CASSGQRDSPLHF.

The table lists this clone with a count of one. The rearrangement joins TRBV7-9 to TRBJ2-3, with TRBD2 identical over 11 bases. Germline V gives CDR1 SEHNR, CDR2 FQNEAQ (reference sequence). This CDR3 is built from 16 residues. The ends lost 5 bases at V and 7 bases at J; junction bases unmatched: 11. Here the CDR3 DNA reads TGTGCCAGCAGCCCCCCCCTTAGCGGGGGGGCGTATACGCAGTATTTT. It codes for CASSPPLSGGAYTQYF.

The chain is built from TRBV7-2 and TRBJ1-1; 7 bases fit TRBD1. With V trimmed by 4 bases and J by 3 bases, 2 bases remained unmatched. This CDR3 is 13 amino acids long. CDR1 SGHTA and CDR2 FQGNSA come from the germline V gene. CDR3 protein: CASSSQGDTEAFF. The CDR3, as DNA: TGTGCCAGCAGCTCTCAGGGGGACACTGAAGCTTTCTTT. Complete variable domain (other parts from reference TRBV7-2 and TRBJ1-1): GAGVSQSPSNKVTEKGKDVELRCDPISGHTALYWYRQSLGQGLEFLIYFQGNSAPDKSGLPSDRFSAERTGGSVSTLTIQRTQQEDSAVYLCASSSQGDTEAFFGQGTRLTVV.

This sequence joins TRBV27 and TRBJ1-5; 10 bases match TRBD1. Germline CDR1 and CDR2: MNHEY and SMNVEV (reference sequence). This CDR3 is built from 14 residues. The V segment lost 6 bases and the J segment 7 bases; nucleotides outside the gene matches: 6. The CDR3 reads CASSRQGAGQPQHF. The CDR3 nucleotides are TGTGCCAGCAGCAGACAGGGGGCGGGACAGCCCCAGCATTTT.

This clone was observed a few times. The V call is TRBV25-1, the J call TRBJ2-5; 10 positions agree with TRBD2. The ends lost 4 bases at V and 5 bases at J; junction bases unmatched: 7. This CDR3 has 15 amino acids. Germline V gene sequence: CDR1 MGHDK, CDR2 SYGVNS. CDR3 region: CASSVQRGGRETQYF. In DNA form, the CDR3 reads TGTGCCAGCAGTGTGCAGCGGGGGGGCAGGGAGACCCAGTACTTC.